This T cell receptor (beta chain) was identified during a study of graft-versus-host responses after intestinal transplantation. General observations from the study: Early HvG declines after transplant were associated with peak circulating GvH clone levels.

Comment on this clone: Its antigen is not known.

TCRdb keeps only in-frame clones here, not all; method: immunoSEQ multiplex PCR. This table has around 37,000 clones, about 85% appearing once. From the graft tissue, intraepithelial and lamina propria lymphocytes were released through processing. The CDR3 is 15 residues long. V gave up 0 bases and J gave up 6 bases, with 11 bases separating them. From germline, CDR1 is SGHVS and CDR2 FQNEAQ. The clonotype comes from a human patient who received an intestinal transplant, so some T cells may come from the graft donor. The V gene is TRBV7-8, the J gene TRBJ1-4; D is ambiguous. The sequences come from ileum tissue, collected roughly 200 days after intestinal transplant. Written as DNA, the CDR3 is TGTGCCAGCAGCTTAGCGTTAACAGCATATGAAAAACTGTTTTTT. Protein: CASSLALTAYEKLFF.